Here is one T cell receptor (beta chain) with its context. Its target is unknown. The data were obtained in a study of CD8 T cells in Susac syndrome. Study as a whole: Susac syndrome patients were untreated, on corticosteroids with some adding intravenous immunoglobulin, or on intravenous immunoglobulin only.

RNA in amounts of about 0.45 to 1 ug was reverse transcribed with random hexamers. Multiplex PCR with immunoSEQ amplified the TCR beta CDR3 across 54 Vbeta and 13 Jbeta. From the immunoSEQ multiplex PCR reads, TCRdb called clonotypes with MiXCR, one entry per CDR3 protein. This sample has around 200,000 distinct CDR3 sequences, with 85% to 95% found just once. Notes on the study in general: Regarding the TCR sequencing and HLA analysis, the study admitted that a relatively small number of individuals were involved.

The origin of this receptor is a human donor with Susac syndrome. Sequencing was done on a sample of CD4+ T cells from PBMCs.

As DNA, the CDR3 is TGTGCCAGCAGCCAAGATCTCGTACCGGGGAATGGCTACACCTTC. This gives the protein CASSQDLVPGNGYTF. The chain links TRBV3-1 to TRBJ1-2; D unclear. Germline CDR1 is LGHDT and CDR2 is YNNKEL (reference sequence). The CDR3 is 15 residues long. Trimming removed 0 bases at V and 6 bases at J, with 14 bases between.